The source of this T cell receptor beta chain is a study of vaccination effects on CD4 cells after COVID-19. Repertoires were generated with immunoSEQ multiplex PCR, while TCRdb's copy carries only in-frame clones and drops some. The sample shows 50,000 to 75,000 clones, approximately 70% of them seen only once. After more than 8 days in culture, the CD4+ T cells were isolated. Concerning this clone: The antigen is not known.

This receptor was obtained from a human donor who had a prior SARS-CoV-2 infection. Sequenced here: CD4+ T cells from PBMCs cultured without peptide, sampled before COVID-19 vaccination.

The CDR3 loop reads CASSIRTHQPQHF. CDR3 DNA sequence: TGTGCCAGTAGTATCCGGACCCATCAGCCCCAGCATTTT. The chain uses TRBV19 and TRBJ1-5; no clear D. The CDR3 has 13 amino acids. The germline V and J ends were trimmed by 3 bases and 5 bases, with 8 bases remaining between them. Germline-derived CDR1 and CDR2 are LNHDA and SQIVND (reference sequence).